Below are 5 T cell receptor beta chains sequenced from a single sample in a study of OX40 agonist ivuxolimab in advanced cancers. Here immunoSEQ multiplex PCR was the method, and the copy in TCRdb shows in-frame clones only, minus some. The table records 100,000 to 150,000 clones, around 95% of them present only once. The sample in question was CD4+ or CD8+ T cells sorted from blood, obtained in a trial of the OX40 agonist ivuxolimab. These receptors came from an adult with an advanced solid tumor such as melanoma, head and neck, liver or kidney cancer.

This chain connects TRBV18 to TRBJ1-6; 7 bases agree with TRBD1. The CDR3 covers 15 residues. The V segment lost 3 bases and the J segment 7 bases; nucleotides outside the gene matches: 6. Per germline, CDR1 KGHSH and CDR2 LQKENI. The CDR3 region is CASSPLTGSNSPLHF. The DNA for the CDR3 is TGTGCCAGCTCACCCTTGACAGGGAGCAATTCACCCCTCCACTTT.

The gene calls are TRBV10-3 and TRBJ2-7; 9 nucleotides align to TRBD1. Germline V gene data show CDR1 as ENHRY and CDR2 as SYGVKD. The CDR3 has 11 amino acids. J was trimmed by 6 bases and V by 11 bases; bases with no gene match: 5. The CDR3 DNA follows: TGTGCCTCAGGACAGGGGTTCGAGCAGTACTTC. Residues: CASGQGFEQYF.

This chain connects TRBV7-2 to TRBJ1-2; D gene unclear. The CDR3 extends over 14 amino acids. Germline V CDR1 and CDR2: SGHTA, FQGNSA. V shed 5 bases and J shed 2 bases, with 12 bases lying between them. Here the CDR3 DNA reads TGTGCCAGCAGCAGCCCGACGGTAAACTATGGCTACACCTTC. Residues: CASSSPTVNYGYTF.

CDR3 amino acids: CASGLAASGGDPYRTIDTQYF. The CDR3 DNA sequence: TGTGCTAGTGGTTTGGCAGCTAGCGGGGGGGATCCCTACCGCACGATAGATACGCAGTATTTT. The rearrangement joins TRBV12-5 to TRBJ2-3; 12 positions match TRBD2. Trimming removed 1 base from V and 5 bases from J; junction bases left unmatched: 19. The V gene's germline CDR1 is LGHNT and CDR2 FRNRAP. The CDR3 runs 21 residues.

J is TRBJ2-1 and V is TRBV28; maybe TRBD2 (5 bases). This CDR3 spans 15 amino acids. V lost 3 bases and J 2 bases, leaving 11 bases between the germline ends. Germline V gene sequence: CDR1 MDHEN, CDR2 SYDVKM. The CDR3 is CASSFLVGAYNEQFF. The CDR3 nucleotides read TGTGCCAGCAGTTTCCTAGTCGGGGCCTACAATGAGCAGTTCTTC. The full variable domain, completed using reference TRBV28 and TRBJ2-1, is DVKVTQSSRYLVKRTGEKVFLECVQDMDHENMFWYRQDPGLGLRLIYFSYDVKMKEKGDIPEGYSVSREKKERFSLILESASTNQTSMYLCASSFLVGAYNEQFFGPGTRLTVL.